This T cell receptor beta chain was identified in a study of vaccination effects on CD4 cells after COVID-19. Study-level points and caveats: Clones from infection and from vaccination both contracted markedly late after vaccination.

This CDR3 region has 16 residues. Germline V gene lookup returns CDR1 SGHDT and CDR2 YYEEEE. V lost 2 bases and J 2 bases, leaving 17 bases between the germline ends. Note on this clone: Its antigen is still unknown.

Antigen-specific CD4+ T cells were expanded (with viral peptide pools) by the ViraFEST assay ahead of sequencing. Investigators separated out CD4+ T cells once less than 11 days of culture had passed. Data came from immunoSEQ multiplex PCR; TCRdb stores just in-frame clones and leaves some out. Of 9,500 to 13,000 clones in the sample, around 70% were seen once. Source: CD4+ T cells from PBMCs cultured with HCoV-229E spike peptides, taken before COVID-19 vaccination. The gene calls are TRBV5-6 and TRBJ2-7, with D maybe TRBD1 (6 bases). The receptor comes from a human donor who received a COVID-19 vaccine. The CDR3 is CASSLGSGQRPYEQYF. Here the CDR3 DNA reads TGTGCCAGCAGCTTAGGATCTGGACAGAGGCCCTACGAGCAGTACTTC.